The 10 T cell receptor beta chains below were found in one sample sequenced in a study of T cells in Graves' hyperthyroidism and ophthalmopathy. Regions amplified from RNA transcripts were the TCR beta CDR3 regions. HTBI primers were used for first-round RT-PCR of the TCR CDR3. TCRdb processed the multiplex PCR reads anew with MiXCR; each CDR3 protein has one entry. Of under 700,000 distinct CDR3 sequences in the sample, roughly a sixth were seen once. Material for sequencing was blood. The receptors here all came from a woman aged 18-29 years with Graves' hyperthyroidism.

This clonotype has more than one count but fewer than ten. The V call is TRBV6-2 or TRBV6-3, the J call TRBJ2-1; the match to TRBD1 covers 9 bases. The V gene's germline CDR1 is MNHEY and CDR2 SVGEGT. V lost 4 bases, J lost 6 bases, and 4 bases stayed unmatched. The CDR3 is 14 amino acids. CDR3 sequence (DNA): TGTGCCAGCAGTTTTCTGACAGGGGGCAATGAGCAGTTCTTC. It is translated as CASSFLTGGNEQFF.

In this sample, this clonotype turned up many times. This chain connects TRBV5-1 to TRBJ1-5; D is unclear. The CDR3 has 14 residues. V was cut by 0 bases and J by 5 bases, with 9 bases left in between. Germline CDR1 is SGHRS and CDR2 is YFSETQ. Written as DNA, the CDR3 is TGCGCCAGCAGCTTGGATGGGGTCTATCAGCCCCAGCATTTT. Its protein product is CASSLDGVYQPQHF. Variable domain in full (rest from reference TRBV5-1 and TRBJ1-5): KAGVTQTPRYLIKTRGQQVTLSCSPISGHRSVSWYQQTPGQGLQFLFEYFSETQRNKGNFPGRFSGRQFSNSRSEMNVSTLELGDSALYLCASSLDGVYQPQHFGDGTRLSIL.

This clonotype was counted at least ten times. This chain joins TRBV12-3 or TRBV12-4 and TRBJ1-5, with a tentative D call TRBD1 (6 bases). V gave up 3 bases and J gave up 3 bases, with 12 bases separating them. The CDR3 spans 15 residues. The CDR3 reads CASSFGGAPNQPQHF. The CDR3 nucleotides are TGTGCCAGCAGTTTCGGGGGGGCTCCCAATCAGCCCCAGCATTTT.

The V call is TRBV4-3, the J call TRBJ2-3; TRBD2 matches at 8 bases. V lost 5 bases and J lost 0; bases outside the gene matches: 7. The CDR3 consists of 16 residues. Germline V gene sequence: CDR1 LGHNA, CDR2 YSLEER. The CDR3 nucleotides read TGCGCCAGCAGCTCCGGGGGGGGGTCCAGCACAGATACGCAGTATTTT. Residues: CASSSGGGSSTDTQYF.

The chain links TRBV5-1 to TRBJ2-1; no reliable D call. This CDR3 contains 11 residues. Trimming took off 7 bases at V and 15 bases at J, with 17 bases between the two ends. From germline, CDR1 is SGHRS and CDR2 YFSETQ. In DNA form, the CDR3 reads TGCGCCAGCGGCCGCGAGACCCCTTTGTTCTTC. Translated: CASGRETPLFF.

V is TRBV7-9 and J is TRBJ1-6; weak D call: TRBD1 (5 bases). This CDR3 has 12 amino acids. CDR1 is SEHNR, CDR2 FQNEAQ, per germline (reference sequence). The V gene lost 5 bases and the J gene lost 13 bases, with 12 bases spanning the gap. Here the CDR3 reads CASSIKGTPLHF. The CDR3 bases are TGTGCCAGCAGCATAAAGGGGACGCCCCTCCACTTT.

This clonotype was detected many times. This chain joins TRBV7-9 and TRBJ1-2; TRBD1 agrees at 8 bases. This CDR3 has 14 amino acids. Trimming took 5 bases from V and 3 from J; bases not matched to a gene: 5. Germline CDR1 and CDR2: SEHNR and FQNEAQ (reference sequence). In DNA form, the CDR3 reads TGTGCCAGCAGCATACAGGGGGGCTACTATGGCTACACCTTC. Translating it yields CASSIQGGYYGYTF.

J is TRBJ2-3 and V is TRBV20-1; 16 bases align to TRBD2. This CDR3 region has 18 residues. V shed 1 base, J shed 4 bases, and the junction held 8 bases outside the gene matches. Germline CDR1 reads DFQATT; CDR2 reads SNEGSKA (reference sequence). The CDR3 DNA sequence: TGCAGTGCTAGAGGTGGGACTAGCGGGGGGGCCGACCCAGATACGCAGTATTTT. As protein: CSARGGTSGGADPDTQYF.

This clonotype was seen a handful of times. The V call is TRBV11-3, the J call TRBJ1-1; D is possibly TRBD1 (6 bases). Germline CDR1 and CDR2: SGHNT and YENEEA. The V and J ends lost 1 base and 5 bases respectively, with 17 bases between them. This CDR3 is 16 amino acids long. The CDR3 sequence is CASSLGGRPQGTEAFF. The CDR3 bases are TGTGCCAGCAGCTTAGGGGGGAGGCCCCAGGGGACTGAAGCTTTCTTT.

This clonotype showed up just a few times. Being one base from a much bigger clone, this may be a read error. V gene TRBV2 combines with J gene TRBJ2-1; a weak D match, TRBD1 (5 bases). Between the trimmed V and J ends, which lost 4 bases and 8 bases, there was a span of 18 bases. CDR1 is SNHLY and CDR2 is FYNNEI in the germline V gene. The CDR3 totals 15 residues. The chain's CDR3 is CASSGVWGFSYEQFF. In DNA form, the CDR3 reads TGTGCCAGCAGTGGTGTGTGGGGCTTTAGCTATGAGCAGTTCTTC.